This T cell receptor beta chain was documented in a study of T cells in Graves' hyperthyroidism and ophthalmopathy. Study results and limitations: The majority of expanded thyroid clonotypes above 0.001 also appeared in blood.

Amplified regions were TCR beta CDR3 sequences from RNA transcripts. With the HTBI primer set, the TCR CDR3 went through a first round of RT-PCR. TCRdb used MiXCR to reprocess the multiplex PCR reads, holding one entry per CDR3 protein. The table records 490,000 or so distinct CDR3 sequences, nearly 20% of them present only once. Germline V lookup: CDR1 SGDLS, CDR2 YYNGEE. This CDR3 comprises 15 residues. With V trimmed by 3 bases and J by 8 bases, 7 bases remained unmatched. This clonotype turned up a few times. Antigen: not known. Sequencing used blood. This TCR was sampled from a man between 35 and 55 years old with Graves' ophthalmopathy. The chain links TRBV9 to TRBJ2-3; 12 bases agree with TRBD2. In DNA, the CDR3 is TGTGCCAGCAGCGCCCTAGCGGGGGGGCTGGGTACGCAGTATTTT. Encoded protein: CASSALAGGLGTQYF.